These 26 T cell receptor beta chains were sequenced from one sample in a study of Ad26.COV2.S vaccination and SARS-CoV-2 variants. Generated by immunoSEQ multiplex PCR, the TCRdb table keeps only in-frame clones and is missing some. The data show 200,000 to 300,000 clones, roughly 88% seen once. Treatment indicated: about 20 received Ad26.COV2.S at low or high dose, single or two shots; roughly five received placebo; per-sample allocation not given. The investigators took samples on day 63 after the first vaccine or placebo injection. This sample comprised peripheral blood, obtained in a trial of Ad26.COV2.S vaccine versus placebo. The receptors originated from a person aged 18 to 65 who received the Ad26.COV2.S COVID-19 vaccine or a placebo.

J is TRBJ1-1 and V is TRBV28; TRBD1 might be the D (5 bases). The CDR3 covers 14 residues. V lost 3 bases and J 3 bases, leaving 11 bases between the germline ends. The germline V gene encodes CDR1 MDHEN and CDR2 SYDVKM. CDR3 sequence reads: CASSLVDSYTEAFF. The CDR3 bases are TGTGCCAGCAGTTTGGTAGACAGCTACACTGAAGCTTTCTTT.

CDR3 sequence reads: CASSRDASGKGDYEQYF. The DNA for the CDR3 is TGTGCCAGCTCACGAGATGCTTCGGGAAAGGGTGACTACGAGCAGTACTTC. This chain uses TRBV18 with TRBJ2-7; possible D gene TRBD2, 5 bases. The CDR3 has 17 residues. Germline CDR1 KGHSH, CDR2 LQKENI. Trimming removed 4 bases from V and 3 bases from J, with 22 bases in between.

The chain recombines TRBV11-2 with TRBJ2-7; the D call may be TRBD1 or TRBD2 (5 bases each). There are 15 residues in the CDR3. V dropped 3 bases and J dropped 0 bases, with 12 bases sitting between them. Per the germline V gene, CDR1 is SGHAT and CDR2 is FQNNGV. CDR3 amino acids: CASSFDGTDSYEQYF. Written as DNA, the CDR3 is TGTGCCAGCAGCTTTGACGGGACGGACTCCTACGAGCAGTACTTC.

This clone was seen a handful of times. The chain is built from TRBV9 and TRBJ1-2, with 7 bases aligning to TRBD1. The CDR3 has 13 amino acids. The germline CDR1 and CDR2 sequences are SGDLS and YYNGEE. Germline trimming cut 3 bases from V and 4 bases from J; bases unmatched to any gene: 3. DNA for the CDR3: TGTGCCAGCAGCGCGACAGGGTTCTATGGCTACACCTTC. Protein sequence: CASSATGFYGYTF.

The J gene is TRBJ1-2, the V gene TRBV3-1 (or the pseudogene TRBV3-2); D not certain. The germline CDR1 and CDR2 sequences are LGHDT and YNNKEL (reference sequence). The CDR3 extends over 12 amino acids. The V end lost 5 bases, the J end lost 11 bases, and 15 bases lay between the germline ends. The CDR3 reads CASSGDRVVYTF. In nucleotides, the CDR3 is TGTGCCAGCAGCGGCGACCGGGTGGTATACACCTTC.

This chain uses TRBV27 with TRBJ2-7; 7 nucleotides align to TRBD1. From germline, CDR1 is MNHEY and CDR2 SMNVEV (reference sequence). The V gene end was trimmed by 2 bases and the J gene end by 2 bases; junction bases not matched to a gene: 3. There are 14 residues in the CDR3. This CDR3 reads CASSLHRGTYEQYF. The CDR3 DNA follows: TGTGCCAGCAGTTTACACAGGGGTACCTACGAGCAGTACTTC.

A word on this clone: This sample includes further DNA sequences coding for the same CDR3. The V gene is TRBV7-2, the J gene TRBJ2-7; 8 positions match TRBD1. The germline V gene encodes CDR1 SGHTA and CDR2 FQGNSA. J was trimmed by 2 bases and V by 3 bases; bases with no gene match: 3. The length of the CDR3 is 14 residues. In DNA form, the CDR3 reads TGTGCCAGCAGCTTGGGGACAGGCCCCTACGAGCAGTACTTC. As protein: CASSLGTGPYEQYF.

The chain has TRBV11-3 and TRBJ2-5; D remains unclear. Trimming stripped 4 bases from V and 2 bases from J, with 11 bases between. CDR1 and CDR2 (germline): SGHNT, YENEEA. The CDR3 runs to 14 residues. CDR3 amino acids: CASSSSDGQETQYF. The CDR3 DNA reads TGTGCCAGCAGCTCCTCGGACGGTCAAGAGACCCAGTACTTC.

This rearrangement joins TRBV5-1 to TRBJ2-3, with TRBD2 identical over 8 bases. The V segment lost 6 bases and the J segment 2 bases; nucleotides outside the gene matches: 8. The germline V gene encodes CDR1 SGHRS and CDR2 YFSETQ. The CDR3 sequence is 15 residues long. CDR3 residues: CASTREGVDTDTQYF. In nucleotides, the CDR3 is TGCGCCAGCACCCGGGAGGGAGTAGACACAGATACGCAGTATTTT.

This clone has a handful of counts. The V and J genes are TRBV6-5 and TRBJ1-2; D perhaps matches TRBD1 (5 bases). CDR3 size: 15 residues. V was pared by 7 bases and J by 4 bases, with 19 bases between. The germline V gene encodes CDR1 MNHEY and CDR2 SVGAGI. For the CDR3, the DNA is TGTGCCAGCACCCAAGGGGCAGGGAGGCCCTATGGCTACACCTTC. Translation: CASTQGAGRPYGYTF.

The chain is built from TRBV5-4 and TRBJ2-1, with unresolved D. Deletions cut 2 bases from V and 0 bases from J, with 6 bases between. Germline CDR1 reads SGHNT; CDR2 reads YYREEE (reference sequence). CDR3 length equals 14 residues. The DNA for the CDR3 is TGTGCCAGCAGCTTTGTAAACTCCTACAATGAGCAGTTCTTC. It specifies CASSFVNSYNEQFF.

This clone has only a few counts. The chain is built from TRBV13 and TRBJ1-2; 8 bases map to TRBD1. CDR3 length: 14 residues. The trim removed 0 bases at V and 3 bases at J, leaving 0 bases unmatched. Germline V lookup: CDR1 PRHDT, CDR2 FYEKMQ (reference sequence). The CDR3 loop is CASSLGTGDYGYTF. Here the CDR3 DNA reads TGTGCCAGCAGCTTAGGGACAGGGGACTATGGCTACACCTTC.

The chain couples TRBV19 to TRBJ1-1, with no clear D. The CDR3 contains 12 residues. V was pared by 6 bases and J by 11 bases, with 16 bases between. The V gene's germline CDR1 is LNHDA and CDR2 SQIVND (reference sequence). The CDR3 coding sequence is TGTGCCAGTAGGGGAGGGAGAGGTGGCGCTTTCTTT. Translated, it gives CASRGGRGGAFF.

The chain joins TRBV9 to TRBJ2-2; possible D gene TRBD2, 7 bases. Germline CDR1 SGDLS, CDR2 YYNGEE. This CDR3 has 16 amino acids. With 0 bases removed from V and 4 bases from J, the gap between germline ends came to 13 bases. The CDR3 region is CASSVGGGATTGELFF. CDR3 sequence (DNA): TGTGCCAGCAGCGTAGGTGGGGGGGCGACCACCGGGGAGCTGTTTTTT.

In this sample, this clone turned up once. The CDR3 DNA follows: TGTGCCAGCAGTTTAGCGGGAGTTGGCAATGAGCAGTTCTTC. As protein: CASSLAGVGNEQFF. The rearrangement links TRBV25-1 to TRBJ2-1, with TRBD2 matching over 9 bases. Losses at the gene ends were 5 bases for V and 6 bases for J; bases not matched to a gene: 5. CDR1 is MGHDK, CDR2 SYGVNS, per germline. The CDR3 spans 14 residues.

The gene calls are TRBV6-2 or TRBV6-3 and TRBJ2-7; TRBD1 matches 8 bases. The germline CDR1 and CDR2 sequences are MNHEY and SVGEGT. V was clipped by 6 bases and J by 6 bases; unmatched bases: 4. The CDR3 has 12 residues. The CDR3 sequence is CASSRTGIEQYF. The CDR3 nucleotides read TGTGCCAGCAGCCGGACAGGGATCGAGCAGTACTTC.

In nucleotides, the CDR3 is TGTGCCAGCAGTTCCCCGGGACGGCTAGCCTACGAGCAGTACTTC. It yields the protein CASSSPGRLAYEQYF. This chain joins TRBV6-2 or TRBV6-3 and TRBJ2-7; possibly TRBD1 or TRBD2 for D (5 bases each). Trimming removed 4 bases at V and 2 bases at J, with 15 bases between. This CDR3 spans 15 amino acids. Germline lookup yields CDR1 MNHEY and CDR2 SVGEGT.

This chain connects TRBV5-6 to TRBJ1-5; perhaps TRBD1 as D (6 bases). The CDR3 sequence is 19 residues long. The germline V and J ends were trimmed by 2 bases and 0 bases, with 21 bases remaining between them. CDR1 is SGHDT, CDR2 YYEEEE, per germline. CDR3 residues: CASSLTGIWGPYSNQPQHF. The CDR3 coding sequence is TGTGCCAGCAGCTTAACAGGGATTTGGGGGCCCTATAGCAATCAGCCCCAGCATTTT.

The chain uses TRBV28 and TRBJ2-3, with 8 bases aligning to TRBD2. Germline-derived CDR1 and CDR2 are MDHEN and SYDVKM. The CDR3 has 16 residues. V lost 5 bases and J lost 6; bases outside the gene matches: 13. CDR3 nucleotides: TGTGCCAGCAGTCCTCCCGGGACTAGAAGCCGCGATACGCAGTATTTT. It encodes CASSPPGTRSRDTQYF.

This chain links TRBV5-1 with TRBJ2-1; 12 bases align to TRBD2. CDR3 length: 16 amino acids. CDR1 and CDR2 (germline): SGHRS, YFSETQ. The junction had 6 bases not matched to a gene; V was cut back by 3 bases and J by 5 bases. CDR3 DNA: TGCGCCAGCAGCTCCAGACTAGCGGGGGTGAACAATGAGCAGTTCTTC. Its translation is CASSSRLAGVNNEQFF.

J is TRBJ1-4 and V is TRBV28; D gene ambiguous. V lost 2 bases and J 1 base, leaving 5 bases between the germline ends. This CDR3 comprises 14 residues. The germline CDR1 and CDR2 sequences are MDHEN and SYDVKM. CDR3 protein: CASSLTLTNEKLFF. In DNA, the CDR3 is TGTGCCAGCAGTTTAACTCTAACTAATGAAAAACTGTTTTTT.

This rearrangement joins TRBV7-9 to TRBJ2-7, with 7 nucleotides matching TRBD1. The CDR3 extends over 14 amino acids. Trimming took 1 base from V and 7 from J; bases not matched to a gene: 7. Looked up from germline, CDR1 is SEHNR and CDR2 is FQNEAQ (reference sequence). CDR3 loop: CASSLGTGAPEQYF. The CDR3 DNA follows: TGTGCCAGCAGCTTAGGGACAGGTGCCCCGGAGCAGTACTTC.

This chain joins TRBV5-1 and TRBJ2-4; 7 positions match TRBD1. The CDR3 sequence is 19 residues long. The V gene's germline CDR1 is SGHRS and CDR2 YFSETQ. V shed 2 bases and J 3 bases; nucleotides not matched to a gene: 17. The CDR3 loop is CASSFLPEGGAQSKNIQYF. In nucleotides, the CDR3 is TGCGCCAGCAGCTTCCTTCCAGAAGGGGGCGCGCAGAGCAAAAACATTCAGTACTTC.

V usage is TRBV4-3 and J usage is TRBJ2-7, with 7 bases matching TRBD2. The V and J ends lost 0 bases and 2 bases, in that order; junction bases with no gene match: 7. Germline V CDR1 and CDR2: LGHNA, YSLEER. This CDR3 is 16 amino acids long. Here the CDR3 DNA reads TGCGCCAGCAGCCAAGACCTCTCAGCGGGGACCTACGAGCAGTACTTC. Encoded protein: CASSQDLSAGTYEQYF.

The rearrangement links TRBV18 to TRBJ2-5, with D perhaps matching TRBD1 (5 bases). The CDR3 sequence is 13 residues long. Trimming left V 0 bases short and J 5 bases short, with 7 bases between. CDR1 is KGHSH, CDR2 LQKENI, per germline. CDR3 amino acids: CASSPPAGETQYF. The CDR3 DNA reads as TGTGCCAGCTCACCACCGGCAGGGGAGACCCAGTACTTC.

J is TRBJ1-6 and V is TRBV27; 11 positions agree with TRBD1. CDR1 is MNHEY and CDR2 is SMNVEV in the germline V gene (reference sequence). CDR3 size: 20 residues. V lost 7 bases, J lost 10 bases, and 24 bases stayed unmatched. CDR3 nucleotide sequence: TGTGCCAGCATGGGCAGCTCGGGACAGGGGGTGTCCCGCCTGAGATCACCCCTCCACTTT. This codes for CASMGSSGQGVSRLRSPLHF.